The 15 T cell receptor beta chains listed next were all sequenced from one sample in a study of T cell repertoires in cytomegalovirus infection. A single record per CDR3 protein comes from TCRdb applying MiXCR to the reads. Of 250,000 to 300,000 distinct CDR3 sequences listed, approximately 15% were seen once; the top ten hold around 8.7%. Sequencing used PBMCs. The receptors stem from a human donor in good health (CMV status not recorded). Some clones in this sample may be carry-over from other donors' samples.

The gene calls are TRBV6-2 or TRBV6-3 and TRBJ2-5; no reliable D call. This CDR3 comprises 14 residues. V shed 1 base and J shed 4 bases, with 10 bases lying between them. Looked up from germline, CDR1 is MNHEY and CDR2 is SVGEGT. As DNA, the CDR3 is TGTGCCAGCAGTTACTTAGTGGTACGAGAGACCCAGTACTTC. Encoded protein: CASSYLVVRETQYF.

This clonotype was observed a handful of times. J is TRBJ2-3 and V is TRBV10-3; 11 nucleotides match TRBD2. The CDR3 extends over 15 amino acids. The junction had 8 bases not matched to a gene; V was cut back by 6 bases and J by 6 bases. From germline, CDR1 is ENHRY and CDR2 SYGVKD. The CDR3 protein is CAIRGTSGGLDTQYF. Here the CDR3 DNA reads TGTGCCATCAGGGGGACTAGCGGTGGGTTGGATACGCAGTATTTT.

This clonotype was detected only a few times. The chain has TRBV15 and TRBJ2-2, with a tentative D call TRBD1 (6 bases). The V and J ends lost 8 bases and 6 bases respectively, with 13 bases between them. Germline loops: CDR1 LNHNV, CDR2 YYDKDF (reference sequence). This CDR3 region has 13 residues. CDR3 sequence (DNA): TGTGCCACCTTACAGGGAGATGCCGGGGAGCTGTTTTTT. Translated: CATLQGDAGELFF.

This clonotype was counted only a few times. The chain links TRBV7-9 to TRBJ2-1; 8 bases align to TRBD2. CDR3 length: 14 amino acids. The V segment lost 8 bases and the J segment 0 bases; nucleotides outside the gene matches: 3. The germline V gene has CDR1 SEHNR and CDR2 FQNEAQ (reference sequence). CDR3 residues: CASERESSYNEQFF. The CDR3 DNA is TGTGCCAGCGAGCGGGAGAGCTCCTACAATGAGCAGTTCTTC.

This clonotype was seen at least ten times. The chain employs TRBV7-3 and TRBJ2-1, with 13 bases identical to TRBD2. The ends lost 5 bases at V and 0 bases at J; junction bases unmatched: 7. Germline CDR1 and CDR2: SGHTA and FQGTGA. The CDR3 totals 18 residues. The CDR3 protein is CASSPGLAGRSSYNEQFF. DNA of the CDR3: TGTGCCAGCAGCCCGGGACTAGCGGGGAGGAGCTCCTACAATGAGCAGTTCTTC.

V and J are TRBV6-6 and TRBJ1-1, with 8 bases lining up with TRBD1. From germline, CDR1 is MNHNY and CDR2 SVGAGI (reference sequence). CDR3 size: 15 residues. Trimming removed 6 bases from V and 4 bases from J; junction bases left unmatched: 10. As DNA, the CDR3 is TGTGCCAGCAGGTCCGACCGGACAGGGTCCACTGAAGCTTTCTTT. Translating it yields CASRSDRTGSTEAFF.

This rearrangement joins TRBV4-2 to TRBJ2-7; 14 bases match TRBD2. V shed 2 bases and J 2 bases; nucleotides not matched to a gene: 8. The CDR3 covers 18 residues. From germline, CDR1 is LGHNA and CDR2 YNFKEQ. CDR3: CASSQTGTSGGSPYEQYF. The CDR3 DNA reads TGTGCCAGCAGCCAAACCGGGACTAGCGGGGGATCCCCCTACGAGCAGTACTTC.

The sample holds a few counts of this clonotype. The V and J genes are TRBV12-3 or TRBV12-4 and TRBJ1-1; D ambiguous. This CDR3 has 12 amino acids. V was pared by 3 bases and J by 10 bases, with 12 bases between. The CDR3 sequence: CASSFGNARAFF. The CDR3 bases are TGTGCCAGCAGTTTCGGAAACGCCCGAGCTTTCTTT.

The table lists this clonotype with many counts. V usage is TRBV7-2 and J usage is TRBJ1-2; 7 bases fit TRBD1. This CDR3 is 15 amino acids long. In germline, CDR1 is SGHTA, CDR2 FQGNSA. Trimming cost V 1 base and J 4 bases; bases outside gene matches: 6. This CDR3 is CASSLGQGSIYGYTF. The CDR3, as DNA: TGTGCCAGCAGCTTAGGACAGGGCAGTATCTATGGCTACACCTTC.

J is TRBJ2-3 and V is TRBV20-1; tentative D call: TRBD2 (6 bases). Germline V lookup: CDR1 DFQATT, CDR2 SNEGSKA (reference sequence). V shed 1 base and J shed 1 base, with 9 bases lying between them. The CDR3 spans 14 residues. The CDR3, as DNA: TGCAGTGCTAGAGTCGGGGGTCGCACAGATACGCAGTATTTT. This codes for CSARVGGRTDTQYF.

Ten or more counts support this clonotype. The CDR3 sequence is CASSLYTGELFF. In DNA form, the CDR3 reads TGTGCCAGCAGCCTCTACACCGGGGAGCTGTTTTTT. The chain uses TRBV7-3 and TRBJ2-2; D gene unclear. The CDR3 sequence is 12 residues long. V was shortened by 5 bases and J by 3 bases, with 4 bases between the two germline ends. Germline CDR1 and CDR2: SGHTA and FQGTGA.

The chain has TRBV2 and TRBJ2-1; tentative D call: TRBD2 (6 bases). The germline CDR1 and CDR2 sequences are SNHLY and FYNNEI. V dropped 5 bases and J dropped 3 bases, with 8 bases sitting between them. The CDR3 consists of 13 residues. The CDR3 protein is CASSKGLYNEQFF. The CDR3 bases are TGTGCCAGCAGTAAGGGACTCTACAATGAGCAGTTCTTC.

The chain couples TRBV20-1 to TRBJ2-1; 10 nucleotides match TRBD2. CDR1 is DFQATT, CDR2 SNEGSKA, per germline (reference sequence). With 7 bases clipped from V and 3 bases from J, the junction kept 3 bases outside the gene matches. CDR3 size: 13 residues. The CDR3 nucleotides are TGCAGTGTAAGGACTAGCGGCTACAATGAGCAGTTCTTC. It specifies CSVRTSGYNEQFF.

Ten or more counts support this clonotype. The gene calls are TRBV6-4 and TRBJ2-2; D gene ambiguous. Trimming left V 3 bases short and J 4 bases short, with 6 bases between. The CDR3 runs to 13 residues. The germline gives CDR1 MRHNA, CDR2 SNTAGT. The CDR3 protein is CASSEDTTGELFF. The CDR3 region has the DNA TGTGCCAGCAGTGAAGATACCACCGGGGAGCTGTTTTTT.

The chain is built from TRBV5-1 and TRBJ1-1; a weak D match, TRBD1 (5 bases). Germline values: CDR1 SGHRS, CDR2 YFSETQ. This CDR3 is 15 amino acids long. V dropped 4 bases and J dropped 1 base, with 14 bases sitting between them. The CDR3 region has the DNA TGCGCCAGCAGCCCCCAGGGTAGGGCGAACACTGAAGCTTTCTTT. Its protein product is CASSPQGRANTEAFF.